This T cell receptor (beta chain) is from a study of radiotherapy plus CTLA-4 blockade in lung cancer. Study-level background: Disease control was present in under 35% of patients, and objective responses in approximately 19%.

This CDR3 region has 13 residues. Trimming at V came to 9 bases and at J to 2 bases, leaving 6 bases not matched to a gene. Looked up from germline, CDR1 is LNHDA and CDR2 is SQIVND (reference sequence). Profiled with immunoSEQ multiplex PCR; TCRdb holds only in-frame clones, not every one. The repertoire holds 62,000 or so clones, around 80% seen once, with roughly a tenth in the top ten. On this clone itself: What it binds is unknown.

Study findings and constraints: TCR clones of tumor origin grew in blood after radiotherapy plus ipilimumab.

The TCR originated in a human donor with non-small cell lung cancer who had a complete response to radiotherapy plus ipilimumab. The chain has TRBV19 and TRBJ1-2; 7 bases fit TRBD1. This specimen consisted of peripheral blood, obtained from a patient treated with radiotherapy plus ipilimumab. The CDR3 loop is CASGTVGNYGYTF. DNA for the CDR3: TGTGCCAGCGGGACAGTGGGCAACTATGGCTACACCTTC.